The entry below describes one T cell receptor (beta chain). Its target is not known. The method was immunoSEQ multiplex PCR; TCRdb's version includes in-frame clones alone and lacks a portion of them. The repertoire holds some 2,500,000 clones, with 80% to 95% as singletons. The data are from a study of shared clonotypes between healthy human individuals. The wider study: Used for every donor were three CD4 naive, three CD4 memory, two CD8 naive and one CD8 memory plate.

The study, taken as a whole, reports: Some naive CD4 clonotypes, roughly 4.7%, turned up in common across a handful of donors. The study generally estimated greater richness for naive than memory subsets.

Source material: naive CD4+ T cells from PBMCs. The subset here: CD45RA+ positively selected. This TCR was recovered from a man younger than 35 in good health. Some clones in this sample may be carry-over from other donors' samples.

CDR3 DNA: TGTGCCAGTAGTCGCACAAAGAACAATGAGCAGTTCTTC. Translated: CASSRTKNNEQFF. This sequence joins TRBV19 and TRBJ2-1; no reliable D call. The CDR3 covers 13 residues. Germline loops: CDR1 LNHDA, CDR2 SQIVND (reference sequence). With 5 bases removed from V and 5 bases from J, the gap between germline ends came to 10 bases.